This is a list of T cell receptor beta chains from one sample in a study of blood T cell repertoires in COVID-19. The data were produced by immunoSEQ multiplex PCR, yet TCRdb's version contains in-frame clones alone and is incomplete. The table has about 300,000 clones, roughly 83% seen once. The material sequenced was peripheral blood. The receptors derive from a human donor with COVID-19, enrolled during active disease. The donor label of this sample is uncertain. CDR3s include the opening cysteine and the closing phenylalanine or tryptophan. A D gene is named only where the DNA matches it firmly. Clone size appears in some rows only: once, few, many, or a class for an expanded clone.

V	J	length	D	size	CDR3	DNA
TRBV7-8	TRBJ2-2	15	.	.	CASSLDRANTGELFF	TGTGCCAGCAGCTTAGATCGTGCGAACACCGGGGAGCTGTTTTTT
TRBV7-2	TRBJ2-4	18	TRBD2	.	CASSTPEWREGGKNIQYF	TGTGCCAGCAGCACCCCTGAATGGCGGGAGGGGGGCAAAAACATTCAGTACTTC
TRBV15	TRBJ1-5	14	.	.	CATSWRRENQPQHF	TGTGCCACCAGCTGGCGACGGGAAAATCAGCCCCAGCATTTT
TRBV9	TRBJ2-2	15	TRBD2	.	CASSGSGNLAGELFF	TGTGCCAGCAGCGGTAGCGGGAATCTAGCCGGGGAGCTGTTTTTT
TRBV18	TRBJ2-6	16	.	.	CASSTGTGSGANVLTF	TGTGCCAGCTCAACCGGTACAGGGTCTGGGGCCAACGTCCTGACTTTC
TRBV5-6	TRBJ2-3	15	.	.	CASSRGLISTDTQYF	TGTGCCAGCAGTCGGGGACTCATATCCACAGATACGCAGTATTTT
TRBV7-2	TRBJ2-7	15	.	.	CASSLAGRRRNEQYF	TGTGCCAGCAGCTTAGCCGGGAGACGAAGGAACGAGCAGTACTTC
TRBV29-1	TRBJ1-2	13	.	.	CSASTGGTYGYTF	TGCAGCGCCTCGACGGGAGGGACCTATGGCTACACCTTC
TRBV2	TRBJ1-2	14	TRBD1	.	CASRRGQGDYGYTF	TGTGCCAGCAGGAGGGGTCAGGGGGACTATGGCTACACCTTC
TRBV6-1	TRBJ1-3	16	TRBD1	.	CASSATQGASGNTIYF	TGTGCCAGCAGTGCGACACAGGGGGCAAGTGGAAACACCATATATTTT
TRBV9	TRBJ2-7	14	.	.	CASSPGLTSYEQYF	TGTGCCAGCAGCCCAGGACTAACCTCCTACGAGCAGTACTTC
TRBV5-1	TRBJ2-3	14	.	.	CASTRLEAADTQYF	TGCGCCAGCACCCGACTAGAAGCAGCAGATACGCAGTATTTT
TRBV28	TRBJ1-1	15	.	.	CASTLNGGRSTEAFF	TGTGCCAGCACTCTAAATGGGGGCCGGAGCACTGAAGCTTTCTTT
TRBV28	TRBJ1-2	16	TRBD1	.	CASSSAGTGDDYGYTF	TGTGCCAGCAGTTCCGCCGGGACAGGAGACGACTATGGCTACACCTTC
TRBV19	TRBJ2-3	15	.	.	CASRPGKGSTDTQYF	TGTGCCAGTAGACCTGGGAAGGGGAGCACAGATACGCAGTATTTT
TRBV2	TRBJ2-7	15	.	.	CASELSAGISREQYF	TGTGCCAGTGAGCTCTCGGCCGGGATCTCCCGGGAGCAGTACTTC
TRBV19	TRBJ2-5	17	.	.	CASSRGSTGQAQETQYF	TGTGCCAGTAGTAGGGGGTCGACAGGCCAGGCACAAGAGACCCAGTACTTC
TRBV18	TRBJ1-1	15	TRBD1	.	CASSWGQGGGTEAFF	TGTGCCAGCTCCTGGGGACAGGGTGGAGGGACTGAAGCTTTCTTT
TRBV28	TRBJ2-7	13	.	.	CASSSNTLGEQYF	TGTGCCAGCAGTTCCAATACCCTCGGGGAGCAGTACTTC
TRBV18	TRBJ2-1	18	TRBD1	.	CASSPNPPGTGTGNEQFF	TGTGCCAGCTCACCAAATCCTCCCGGGACAGGGACTGGCAATGAGCAGTTCTTC
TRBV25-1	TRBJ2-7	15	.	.	CASSDIQGFTYEQYF	TGTGCCAGCAGTGATATACAGGGTTTCACCTACGAGCAGTACTTC
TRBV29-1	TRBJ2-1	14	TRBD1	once	CSARTGAVDDEQFF	TGCAGCGCCAGGACAGGGGCGGTCGACGATGAGCAGTTCTTC
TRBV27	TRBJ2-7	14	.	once	CASTSPSATYEQYF	TGTGCCAGCACCTCTCCAAGTGCTACCTACGAGCAGTACTTC
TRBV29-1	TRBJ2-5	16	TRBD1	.	CSVEDPDRGQGRTQYF	TGCAGCGTTGAAGACCCCGACAGGGGACAGGGAAGGACCCAGTACTTC
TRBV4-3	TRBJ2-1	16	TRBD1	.	CASSQGTGDSYNEQFF	TGCGCCAGCAGCCAAGGGACAGGGGACTCATACAATGAGCAGTTCTTC
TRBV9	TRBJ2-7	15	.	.	CASSTQDQASYEQYF	TGTGCCAGCAGCACACAGGACCAGGCGTCCTACGAGCAGTACTTC
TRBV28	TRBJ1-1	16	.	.	CASRVDTSRTATEAFF	TGTGCCAGCAGGGTCGACACATCGCGAACCGCAACAGAAGCTTTCTTT
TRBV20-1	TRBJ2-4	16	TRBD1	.	CSANDPTGLAKNIQYF	TGCAGTGCTAATGATCCGACAGGGCTAGCCAAAAACATTCAGTACTTC
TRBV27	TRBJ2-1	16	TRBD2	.	CASSPQGLASWDEQFF	TGTGCCAGCAGTCCCCAGGGACTAGCGTCTTGGGATGAGCAGTTCTTC